This TCR beta chain was sequenced during a study of blood T cell repertoires in COVID-19. The overall study: T cells, B-cell-depleted T cells, or PBMCs supplied cDNA or gDNA.

Trimming removed 1 base at V and 4 bases at J, with 9 bases between. The germline CDR1 and CDR2 sequences are SGHNT and YYREEE (reference sequence). CDR3 size: 14 residues. Original analysis: Reference gene primer amplification gave estimated nucleated cell counts. Measured with immunoSEQ multiplex PCR; TCRdb has only the in-frame clones, and not every one. V, J and clone size are those of that table, while D and trimming were read from the DNA. The sample contains a few hundred thousand clones, around 91% of which appear only once. The chain is built from TRBV5-4 and TRBJ1-5; a weak D match, TRBD1 (6 bases). Source material: peripheral blood. This sequence was found in a woman aged 60 to 75 with COVID-19, enrolled during active disease. The CDR3 nucleotides are TGTGCCAGCAGCTTGAGGGGGGGAAATCAGCCCCAGCATTTT. This sequence encodes CASSLRGGNQPQHF.